The 24 T cell receptor beta chains below come from one sample, sequenced in a study of shared clonotypes between healthy human individuals. TCRdb keeps only in-frame clones here, not all; method: immunoSEQ multiplex PCR. The data contain 600,000 or so clones, 90% to 95% of them singletons. CD8 cells regarded as naive lacked CD45RO, were positively chosen for CCR7, and omitted terminally differentiated effector memory CD45RA+ cells. Specimen: naive CD8+ T cells sorted from blood. The receptors were gathered from a woman in her 30s in good health.

This clone occurred once. The chain links TRBV6-5 to TRBJ2-7; 9 positions agree with TRBD1. The germline V gene encodes CDR1 MNHEY and CDR2 SVGAGI. The junction had 2 bases not matched to a gene; V was cut back by 2 bases and J by 3 bases. The CDR3 loop spans 14 amino acids. CDR3 in amino acids: CASSYGGQGYEQYF. CDR3 DNA sequence: TGTGCCAGCAGTTACGGGGGACAGGGCTACGAGCAGTACTTC.

This chain connects TRBV27 to TRBJ2-3; D call uncertain. This CDR3 spans 15 amino acids. Germline V CDR1 and CDR2: MNHEY, SMNVEV (reference sequence). Trimming stripped 7 bases from V and 0 bases from J, with 14 bases between. DNA of the CDR3: TGTGCCAGCAAGATGGGCGCAGGTAGCACAGATACGCAGTATTTT. Translation gives CASKMGAGSTDTQYF.

About this clone: The sample contains more than one DNA sequence encoding this CDR3. The gene calls are TRBV4-1 and TRBJ2-7; 9 nucleotides align to TRBD2. Trimming took 1 base from V and 2 from J; bases not matched to a gene: 3. Germline V CDR1 and CDR2: MGHRA, YSYEKL. This CDR3 has 15 residues. The CDR3 coding sequence is TGCGCCAGCAGCCAAGGGCTAGCGGGAACCTACGAGCAGTACTTC. Its protein is CASSQGLAGTYEQYF.

This chain joins TRBV23-1 and TRBJ2-5, with D possibly being TRBD1 (6 bases). The J call may be faulty, since TRBJ2-7 better matches the DNA end. TRBV23-1 is assigned to the ORF class and has an uncertain function. The CDR3 extends over 15 amino acids. CDR3 bases: TGCGCCAGCAGTCAAAACAGGACAGCCTCCTACGAGCAGTACTTC. This codes for CASSQNRTASYEQYF.

The V and J genes are TRBV10-2 and TRBJ2-3; weak D call: TRBD2 (5 bases). The CDR3 length is 14 residues. The V gene's germline CDR1 is WSHSY and CDR2 SAAADI. V lost 6 bases and J 7 bases, leaving 17 bases between the germline ends. The CDR3 protein is CASRDPLVANTQYF. The CDR3 region has the DNA TGCGCCAGCAGGGACCCACTAGTGGCGAATACGCAGTATTTT.

The chain recombines TRBV6-6 with TRBJ2-7, with D uncertain. The germline gives CDR1 MNHNY, CDR2 SVGAGI (reference sequence). This CDR3 comprises 14 residues. With 4 bases removed from V and 5 bases from J, the gap between germline ends came to 15 bases. The CDR3, as DNA: TGTGCCAGCAGTTTGAGATTCACTCCCAACGAGCAGTACTTC. Amino acid sequence: CASSLRFTPNEQYF.

This sequence joins TRBV30 and TRBJ2-2; TRBD1 matches at 10 bases. There are 18 residues in the CDR3. Germline CDR1 GTSNPN, CDR2 SVGIG (reference sequence). J was trimmed by 4 bases and V by 5 bases; bases with no gene match: 16. This CDR3 is CAWRLGQGSARGTGELFF. CDR3 in DNA: TGTGCCTGGCGCTTGGGACAGGGGAGCGCTCGGGGCACCGGGGAGCTGTTTTTT.

J is TRBJ1-2 and V is TRBV19; tentative D call: TRBD1 (5 bases). The CDR3 sequence is 14 residues long. Germline V CDR1 and CDR2: LNHDA, SQIVND (reference sequence). V shed 3 bases and J shed 10 bases, with 18 bases lying between them. The CDR3 loop reads CASSITAGITDYTF. The CDR3 region has the DNA TGTGCCAGTAGTATTACAGCAGGGATTACTGACTACACCTTC.

The V call is TRBV19, the J call TRBJ1-5, with D possibly TRBD1 on 5 matching bases. The V end lost 5 bases, the J end lost 5 bases, and 19 bases lay between the germline ends. CDR1 LNHDA and CDR2 SQIVND come from the germline V gene (reference sequence). The CDR3 covers 16 residues. The CDR3: CASSSRDPVGDQPQHF. The CDR3 nucleotides read TGTGCCAGTAGTTCCCGGGACCCTGTGGGGGATCAGCCCCAGCATTTT.

J is TRBJ2-7 and V is TRBV4-2; 12 bases are shared with TRBD2. After removal of 5 bases from V and 7 bases from J, the junction contained 12 bases not matched to a gene. Germline CDR1 and CDR2: LGHNA and YNFKEQ. The CDR3 is 16 amino acids. CDR3 sequence (DNA): TGTGCCAGCAGCGACTGGACTAGCGGGAAAATAGATGAGCAGTACTTC. Amino acid sequence: CASSDWTSGKIDEQYF.

The CDR3 sequence is CASSSGGGRRGYEQYF. The CDR3 nucleotides are TGTGCCAGCAGCTCGGGGGGCGGGAGGAGAGGCTACGAGCAGTACTTC. V and J are TRBV5-6 and TRBJ2-7; 8 positions agree with TRBD2. Per germline, CDR1 SGHDT and CDR2 YYEEEE. The CDR3 sequence is 16 residues long. The trim removed 3 bases at V and 3 bases at J, leaving 11 bases unmatched.

The chain recombines TRBV28 with TRBJ2-7; D is undetermined. The length of the CDR3 is 14 residues. V lost 6 bases and J 3 bases, leaving 15 bases between the germline ends. Germline V gene data show CDR1 as MDHEN and CDR2 as SYDVKM. Here the CDR3 reads CASSPRRPNYEQYF. The CDR3 coding sequence is TGTGCCAGCAGCCCGAGGCGGCCGAACTACGAGCAGTACTTC.

This chain uses TRBV5-1 with TRBJ2-6; D is ambiguous. The CDR3 covers 13 residues. V was shortened by 1 base and J by 6 bases, with 5 bases between the two germline ends. Germline V gene sequence: CDR1 SGHRS, CDR2 YFSETQ. CDR3 DNA: TGCGCCAGCAGCTTGTATTCGGCCAACGTCCTGACTTTC. The encoded protein is CASSLYSANVLTF.

The genes are TRBV5-1 and TRBJ2-1, with 12 bases fitting TRBD1. V trimming: 3 bases; J trimming: 8 bases; junction bases outside the gene matches: 6. The CDR3 is 15 residues long. CDR1 and CDR2 from the germline V gene are SGHRS and YFSETQ. The CDR3 protein is CASSSGQGAVDEQFF. The CDR3 bases are TGCGCCAGCAGCTCGGGACAGGGGGCCGTCGATGAGCAGTTCTTC.

The chain employs TRBV19 and TRBJ2-1; no reliable D call. Trimming cost V 2 bases and J 6 bases, with 8 bases left between them. From germline, CDR1 is LNHDA and CDR2 SQIVND (reference sequence). CDR3 size: 13 residues. Here the CDR3 reads CASSILGPNEQFF. The CDR3 bases are TGTGCCAGTAGTATACTAGGACCCAATGAGCAGTTCTTC.

The chain combines TRBV28 with TRBJ2-1, with D possibly matching TRBD1 (8 bases). The CDR3 runs 13 residues. V shed 5 bases and J shed 7 bases, with 12 bases lying between them. Germline V gene sequence: CDR1 MDHEN, CDR2 SYDVKM. The chain's CDR3 is CASSHRGGNEQFF. In DNA, the CDR3 is TGTGCCAGCAGTCACAGGGGGGGGAATGAGCAGTTCTTC.

The V gene is TRBV4-1, the J gene TRBJ2-3; 8 bases are shared with TRBD2. The CDR3 is 17 amino acids. The ends lost 4 bases at V and 5 bases at J; junction bases unmatched: 14. Germline loops: CDR1 MGHRA, CDR2 YSYEKL. The CDR3 is CASSPLGGSGIGDTQYF. In nucleotides, the CDR3 is TGCGCCAGCAGCCCTTTGGGAGGTAGCGGGATTGGAGATACGCAGTATTTT.

This clone has only a few counts. This sequence joins TRBV4-1 and TRBJ2-7; the match to TRBD2 covers 11 bases. The germline CDR1 and CDR2 sequences are MGHRA and YSYEKL. The ends lost 0 bases at V and 3 bases at J; junction bases unmatched: 1. The CDR3 contains 15 residues. The chain's CDR3 is CASSQDTSGSYEQYF. The DNA for the CDR3 is TGCGCCAGCAGCCAAGATACTAGCGGGAGCTACGAGCAGTACTTC.

The genes are TRBV6-5 and TRBJ1-1, with D unclear. V shed 5 bases and J shed 4 bases, with 11 bases lying between them. CDR1 is MNHEY and CDR2 is SVGAGI in the germline V gene. The CDR3 extends over 13 amino acids. CDR3 region: CASSPIWGTEAFF. For the CDR3, the DNA is TGTGCCAGCAGTCCCATCTGGGGCACTGAAGCTTTCTTT.

The chain joins TRBV6-5 to TRBJ1-2; 8 positions match TRBD1. The germline CDR1 and CDR2 sequences are MNHEY and SVGAGI. J gave up 3 bases and V 6 bases, and 6 bases lay outside the gene matches. The CDR3 extends over 14 amino acids. CDR3: CASSRQGAYYGYTF. CDR3 DNA sequence: TGTGCCAGCAGCCGTCAGGGGGCATACTATGGCTACACCTTC.

The chain couples TRBV11-3 to TRBJ2-2; tentative D call: TRBD1 (5 bases). The CDR3 has 18 amino acids. Germline lookup yields CDR1 SGHNT and CDR2 YENEEA. Trimming removed 0 bases at V and 4 bases at J, with 18 bases between. CDR3 in amino acids: CASSLEGLGLESTGELFF. The DNA for the CDR3 is TGTGCCAGCAGCTTAGAGGGGCTGGGTCTAGAGAGCACCGGGGAGCTGTTTTTT.

The chain couples TRBV2 to TRBJ2-1; D uncertain. The V end lost 6 bases, the J end lost 10 bases, and 13 bases lay between the germline ends. From germline, CDR1 is SNHLY and CDR2 FYNNEI. CDR3 length: 12 amino acids. The CDR3 protein is CASRAPDPEQFF. As DNA, the CDR3 is TGTGCCAGCAGGGCCCCAGACCCCGAGCAGTTCTTC.

The chain joins TRBV18 to TRBJ2-1, with D perhaps matching TRBD1 (5 bases). Trimming pared 5 bases from V and 7 bases from J, leaving 9 bases between. The CDR3 length is 12 residues. In germline, CDR1 is KGHSH, CDR2 LQKENI. The CDR3, as DNA: TGTGCCAGCTCAACAGGCTTTAATGAGCAGTTCTTC. It encodes CASSTGFNEQFF.

In the case of this clone: Other DNA sequences from this sample encode an identical CDR3 as well. The V gene is TRBV4-1, the J gene TRBJ1-2; no definite D call. CDR1 MGHRA and CDR2 YSYEKL come from the germline V gene. The CDR3 runs to 14 residues. V shed 3 bases and J shed 1 base, with 9 bases lying between them. The CDR3 here is CASSQRTGNYGYTF. The CDR3 DNA reads TGCGCCAGCAGCCAGAGGACGGGTAACTATGGCTACACCTTC.